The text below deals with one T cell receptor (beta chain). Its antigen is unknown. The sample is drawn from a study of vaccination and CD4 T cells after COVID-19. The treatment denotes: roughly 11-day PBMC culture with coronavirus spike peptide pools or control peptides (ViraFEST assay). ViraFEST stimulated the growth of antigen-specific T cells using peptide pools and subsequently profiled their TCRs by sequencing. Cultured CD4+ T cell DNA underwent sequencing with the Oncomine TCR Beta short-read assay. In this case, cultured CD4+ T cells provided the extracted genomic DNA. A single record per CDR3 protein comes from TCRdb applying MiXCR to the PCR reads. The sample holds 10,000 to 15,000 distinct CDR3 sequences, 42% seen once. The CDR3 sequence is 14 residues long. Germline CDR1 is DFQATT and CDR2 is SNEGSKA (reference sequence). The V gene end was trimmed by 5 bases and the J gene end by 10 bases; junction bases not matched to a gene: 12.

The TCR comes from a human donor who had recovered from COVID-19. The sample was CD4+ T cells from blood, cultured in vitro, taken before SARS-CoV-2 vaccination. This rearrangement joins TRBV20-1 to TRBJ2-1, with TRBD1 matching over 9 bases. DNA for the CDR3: TGCAGTGCTGCACAGGGGGCCCCCTGGGGAGAGCAGTTCTTC. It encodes CSAAQGAPWGEQFF.